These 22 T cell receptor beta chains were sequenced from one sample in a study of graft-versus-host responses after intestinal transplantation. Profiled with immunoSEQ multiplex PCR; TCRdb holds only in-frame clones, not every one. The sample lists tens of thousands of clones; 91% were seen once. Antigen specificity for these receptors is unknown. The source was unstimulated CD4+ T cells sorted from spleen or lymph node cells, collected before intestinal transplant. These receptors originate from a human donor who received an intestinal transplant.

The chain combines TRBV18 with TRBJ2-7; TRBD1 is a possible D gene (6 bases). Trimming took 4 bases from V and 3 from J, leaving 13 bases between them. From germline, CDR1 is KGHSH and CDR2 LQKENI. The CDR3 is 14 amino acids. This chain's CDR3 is CASSLKDRYYEQYF. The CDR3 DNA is TGTGCCAGCTCACTCAAGGACAGATACTACGAGCAGTACTTC.

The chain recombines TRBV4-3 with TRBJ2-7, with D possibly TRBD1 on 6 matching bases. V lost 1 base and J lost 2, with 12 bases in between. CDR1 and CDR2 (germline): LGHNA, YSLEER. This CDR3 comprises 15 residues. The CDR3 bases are TGCGCCAGCAGCCAAGTAGGGGGTGGGACCTACGAGCAGTACTTC. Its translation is CASSQVGGGTYEQYF.

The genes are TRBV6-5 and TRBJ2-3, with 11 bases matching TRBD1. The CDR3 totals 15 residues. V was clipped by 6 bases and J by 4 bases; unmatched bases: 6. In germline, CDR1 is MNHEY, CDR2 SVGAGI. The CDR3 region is CASRPRGQGADTQYF. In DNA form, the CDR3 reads TGTGCCAGCAGGCCTAGGGGACAGGGGGCAGATACGCAGTATTTT.

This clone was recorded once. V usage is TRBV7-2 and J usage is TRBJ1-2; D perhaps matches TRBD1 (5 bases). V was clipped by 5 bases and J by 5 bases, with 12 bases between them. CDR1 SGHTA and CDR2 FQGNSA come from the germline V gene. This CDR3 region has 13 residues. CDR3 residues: CASSPGTSYGYTF. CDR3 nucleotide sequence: TGTGCCAGCAGCCCCGGGACTTCTTATGGCTACACCTTC.

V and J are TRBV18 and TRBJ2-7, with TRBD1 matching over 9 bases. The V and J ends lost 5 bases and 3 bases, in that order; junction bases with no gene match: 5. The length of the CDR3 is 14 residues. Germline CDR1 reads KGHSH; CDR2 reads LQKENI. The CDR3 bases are TGTGCCAGCTCAAACGACAGGGGGAACTACGAGCAGTACTTC. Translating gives CASSNDRGNYEQYF.

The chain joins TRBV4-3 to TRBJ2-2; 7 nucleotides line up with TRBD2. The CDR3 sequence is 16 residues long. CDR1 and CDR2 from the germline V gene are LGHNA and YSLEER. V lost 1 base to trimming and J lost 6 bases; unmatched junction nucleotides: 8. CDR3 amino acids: CASSQGSGVLSGELFF. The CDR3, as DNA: TGCGCCAGCAGCCAAGGAAGCGGGGTGTTGTCCGGGGAGCTGTTTTTT.

CDR3 protein: CASSKTTRDRGETQYF. CDR3 in DNA: TGTGCCAGCAGCAAAACCACTAGGGACAGAGGGGAGACCCAGTACTTC. The V call is TRBV21-1, the J call TRBJ2-5; the DNA was not used to check the table's D call, TRBD1. TRBV21-1 is tagged as a pseudogene. This CDR3 region has 16 residues.

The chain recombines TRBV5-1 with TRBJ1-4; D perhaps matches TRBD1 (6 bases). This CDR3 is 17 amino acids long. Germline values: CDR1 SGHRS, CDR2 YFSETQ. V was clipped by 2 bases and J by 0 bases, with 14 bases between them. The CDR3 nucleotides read TGCGCCAGCAGCTTCAGGGGTCAGGAGGCAACTAATGAAAAACTGTTTTTT. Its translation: CASSFRGQEATNEKLFF.

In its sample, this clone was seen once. In nucleotides, the CDR3 is TGTGCCAGCACCCTGGACAGGAACTATGGCTACACCTTC. This translates into CASTLDRNYGYTF. The chain employs TRBV7-2 and TRBJ1-2, with 7 bases aligning to TRBD1. This CDR3 has 13 residues. V was pared by 7 bases and J by 2 bases, with 4 bases of the junction left unmatched. Germline CDR1 is SGHTA and CDR2 is FQGNSA.

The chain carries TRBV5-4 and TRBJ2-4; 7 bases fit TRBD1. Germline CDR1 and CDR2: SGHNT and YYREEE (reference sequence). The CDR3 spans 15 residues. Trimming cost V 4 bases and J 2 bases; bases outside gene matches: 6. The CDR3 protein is CASSLSGGTKNIQYF. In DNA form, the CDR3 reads TGTGCCAGCAGCCTATCAGGGGGAACCAAAAACATTCAGTACTTC.

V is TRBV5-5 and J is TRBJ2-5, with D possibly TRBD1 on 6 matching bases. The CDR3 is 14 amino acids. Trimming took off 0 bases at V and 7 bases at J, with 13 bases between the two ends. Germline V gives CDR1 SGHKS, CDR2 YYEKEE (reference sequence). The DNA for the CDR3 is TGTGCCAGCAGCTTGGAAACAGGGTGGGGGACCCAGTACTTC. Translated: CASSLETGWGTQYF.

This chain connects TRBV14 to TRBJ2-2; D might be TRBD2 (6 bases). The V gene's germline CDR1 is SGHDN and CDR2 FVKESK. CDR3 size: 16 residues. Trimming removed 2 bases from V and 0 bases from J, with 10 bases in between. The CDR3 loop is CASSQNRGTNTGELFF. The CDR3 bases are TGTGCCAGCAGCCAAAATCGGGGGACGAACACCGGGGAGCTGTTTTTT.

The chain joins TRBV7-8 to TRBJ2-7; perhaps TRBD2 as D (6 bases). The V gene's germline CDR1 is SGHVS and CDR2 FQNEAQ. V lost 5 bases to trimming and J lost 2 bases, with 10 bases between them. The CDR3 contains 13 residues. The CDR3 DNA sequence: TGTGCCAGCAGCCGAGGGGAGGCCTACGAGCAGTACTTC. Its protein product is CASSRGEAYEQYF.

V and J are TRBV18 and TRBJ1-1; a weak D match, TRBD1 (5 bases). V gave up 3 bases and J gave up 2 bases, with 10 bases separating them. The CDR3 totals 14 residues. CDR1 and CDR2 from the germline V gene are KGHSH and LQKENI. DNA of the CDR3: TGTGCCAGCTCACCGCGGGGCTTTAACACTGAAGCTTTCTTT. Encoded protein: CASSPRGFNTEAFF. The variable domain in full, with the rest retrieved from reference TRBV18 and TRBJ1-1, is NAGVMQNPRHLVRRRGQEARLRCSPMKGHSHVYWYRQLPEEGLKFMVYLQKENIIDESGMPKERFSAEFPKEGPSILRIQQVVRGDSAAYFCASSPRGFNTEAFFGQGTRLTVV.

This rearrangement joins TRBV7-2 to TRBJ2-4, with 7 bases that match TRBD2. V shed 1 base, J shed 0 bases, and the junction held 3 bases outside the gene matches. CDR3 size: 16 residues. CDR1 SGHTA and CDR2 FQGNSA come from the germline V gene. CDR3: CASSLVPGGAKNIQYF. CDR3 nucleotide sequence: TGTGCCAGCAGCTTAGTCCCGGGGGGAGCCAAAAACATTCAGTACTTC.

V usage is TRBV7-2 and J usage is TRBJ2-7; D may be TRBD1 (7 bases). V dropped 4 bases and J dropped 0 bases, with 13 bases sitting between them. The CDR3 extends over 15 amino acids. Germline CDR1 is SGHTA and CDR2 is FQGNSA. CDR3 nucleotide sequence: TGTGCCAGCAGCTCACAGGGGAGGAGCTCCTACGAGCAGTACTTC. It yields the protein CASSSQGRSSYEQYF.

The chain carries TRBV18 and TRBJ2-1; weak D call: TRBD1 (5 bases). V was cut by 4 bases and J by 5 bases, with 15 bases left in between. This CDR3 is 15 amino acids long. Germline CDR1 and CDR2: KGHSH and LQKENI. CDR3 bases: TGTGCCAGCTCACGAACCTTTGACAGAGACAATGAGCAGTTCTTC. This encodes CASSRTFDRDNEQFF.

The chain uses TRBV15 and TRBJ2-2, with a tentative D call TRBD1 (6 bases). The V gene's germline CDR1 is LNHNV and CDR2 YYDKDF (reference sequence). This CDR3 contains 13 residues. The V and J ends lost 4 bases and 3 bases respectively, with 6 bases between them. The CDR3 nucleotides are TGTGCCACCAGCACAGGGGACACCGGGGAGCTGTTTTTT. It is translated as CATSTGDTGELFF.

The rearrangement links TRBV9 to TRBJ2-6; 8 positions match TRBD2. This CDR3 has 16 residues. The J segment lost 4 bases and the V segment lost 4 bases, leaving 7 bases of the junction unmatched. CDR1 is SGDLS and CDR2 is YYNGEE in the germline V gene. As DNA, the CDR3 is TGTGCCAGCAGCTCCTCGGGGGGGTACGGGGCCAACGTCCTGACTTTC. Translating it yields CASSSSGGYGANVLTF.

In DNA, the CDR3 is TGTGCCAGCAGTTTATTCCAGGGGGCGGATGGCTACACCTTC. As protein: CASSLFQGADGYTF. This chain links TRBV27 with TRBJ1-2, with TRBD1 matching over 8 bases. After removal of 1 base from V and 6 bases from J, the junction contained 4 bases not matched to a gene. The germline CDR1 and CDR2 sequences are MNHEY and SMNVEV (reference sequence). CDR3 length equals 14 residues.

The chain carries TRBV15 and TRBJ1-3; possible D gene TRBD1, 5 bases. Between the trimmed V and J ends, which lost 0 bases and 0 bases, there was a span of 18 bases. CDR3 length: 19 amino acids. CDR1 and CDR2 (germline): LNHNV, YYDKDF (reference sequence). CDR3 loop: CATSRDGWGGGDSGNTIYF. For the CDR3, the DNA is TGTGCCACCAGCAGAGACGGGTGGGGCGGCGGAGACTCTGGAAACACCATATATTTT. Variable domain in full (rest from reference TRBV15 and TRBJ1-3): DAMVIQNPRYQVTQFGKPVTLSCSQTLNHNVMYWYQQKSSQAPKLLFHYYDKDFNNEADTPDNFQSRRPNTSFCFLDIRSPGLGDTAMYLCATSRDGWGGGDSGNTIYFGEGSWLTVV.

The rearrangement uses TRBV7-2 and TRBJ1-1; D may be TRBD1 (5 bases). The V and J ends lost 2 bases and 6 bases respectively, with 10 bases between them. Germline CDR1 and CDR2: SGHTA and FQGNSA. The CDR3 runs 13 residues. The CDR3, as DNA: TGTGCCAGCAGCTTACAGGGTCGGGCTGAAGCTTTCTTT. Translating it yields CASSLQGRAEAFF.